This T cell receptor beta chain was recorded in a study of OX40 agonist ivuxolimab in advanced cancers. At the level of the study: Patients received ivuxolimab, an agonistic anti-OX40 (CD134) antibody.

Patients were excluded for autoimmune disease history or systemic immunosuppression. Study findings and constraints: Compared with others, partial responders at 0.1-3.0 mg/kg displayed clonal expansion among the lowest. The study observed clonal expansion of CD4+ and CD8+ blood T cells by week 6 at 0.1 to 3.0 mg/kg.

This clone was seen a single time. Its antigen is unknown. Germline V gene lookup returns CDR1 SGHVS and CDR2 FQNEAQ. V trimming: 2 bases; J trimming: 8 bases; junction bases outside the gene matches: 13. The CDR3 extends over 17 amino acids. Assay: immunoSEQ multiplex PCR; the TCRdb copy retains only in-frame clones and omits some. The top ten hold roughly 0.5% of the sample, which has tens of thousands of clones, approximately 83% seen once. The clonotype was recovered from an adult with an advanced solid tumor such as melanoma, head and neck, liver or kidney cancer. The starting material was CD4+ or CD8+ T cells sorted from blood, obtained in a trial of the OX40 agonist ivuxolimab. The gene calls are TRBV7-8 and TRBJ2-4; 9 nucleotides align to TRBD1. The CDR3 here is CASSLSRPGQGGDIQYF. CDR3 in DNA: TGTGCCAGCAGCTTATCCCGACCGGGACAGGGAGGGGACATTCAGTACTTC.